These T cell receptor beta chains were read from a single sample in a study of T cells in localized non-small cell lung cancer. The method was immunoSEQ multiplex PCR; TCRdb's version includes in-frame clones alone and lacks a portion of them. Of 70,000 to 75,000 clones listed, around 85% are singletons. Sequencing was performed on peripheral blood, taken before any cancer treatment. The receptors shown here come from a female donor at least 60 years old with stage I lung adenocarcinoma. Both conserved end residues are part of each CDR3. The D gene is left open where the match is weak. Clone sizes are given selectively: once, few, many, or a class where the clone is expanded.

clone size,V gene,D gene,J gene,CDR3 protein,CDR3 DNA
-,TRBV9,TRBD2,TRBJ2-5,CASSPSGVGSGRPPTQETQYF,TGTGCCAGCAGCCCCTCCGGAGTAGGTAGCGGGAGGCCTCCTACCCAAGAGACCCAGTACTTC
once,TRBV10-3,TRBD1,TRBJ2-7,CAIRTDRGKVEQYF,TGTGCCATCAGAACCGACAGGGGAAAAGTCGAGCAGTACTTC
-,TRBV19,-,TRBJ1-5,CATSTGYQPQHF,TGTGCCACTTCCACAGGTTATCAGCCCCAGCATTTT
-,TRBV2,-,TRBJ2-7,CASSVSGGYEQYF,TGTGCCAGCAGTGTATCAGGGGGGTACGAGCAGTACTTC
-,TRBV11-3,TRBD2,TRBJ2-7,CASSLGAGEVEQYF,TGTGCCAGCAGCTTAGGGGCGGGGGAAGTCGAGCAGTACTTC
-,TRBV7-2,TRBD1,TRBJ1-2,CASSLSVRGLDYYGYTF,TGTGCCAGCAGCTTAAGCGTCAGGGGGTTGGATTACTATGGCTACACCTTC
-,TRBV28,TRBD2,TRBJ2-5,CASSLPTASGSSETQYF,TGTGCCAGCAGTTTACCAACAGCTAGCGGGAGCTCGGAGACCCAGTACTTC
once,TRBV5-1,-,TRBJ2-6,CASSLDSSGANVLTF,TGCGCCAGCAGCCTTGACAGCTCTGGGGCCAACGTCCTGACTTTC
-,TRBV28,TRBD2,TRBJ2-1,CASSLYTSGGGSNEQFF,TGTGCCAGCAGTTTATATACTAGCGGAGGAGGGAGCAATGAGCAGTTCTTC
-,TRBV6-1,TRBD2,TRBJ2-7,CASRGTSGGYEQYF,TGTGCCAGCAGGGGGACTAGCGGGGGTTACGAGCAGTACTTC
-,TRBV11-2,-,TRBJ2-5,CASSPGQNQETQYF,TGTGCCAGCAGCCCCGGACAGAACCAAGAGACCCAGTACTTC
-,TRBV20-1,-,TRBJ1-1,CSAILLIGAFF,TGCAGTGCCATACTTCTGATCGGAGCTTTCTTT
-,TRBV27,TRBD2,TRBJ2-7,CARWSRLAGHEQYF,TGTGCCAGGTGGTCCAGGCTAGCGGGTCACGAGCAGTACTTC
-,TRBV29-1,-,TRBJ2-5,CSVVVSLGQETQYF,TGCAGCGTTGTTGTAAGCTTGGGACAAGAGACCCAGTACTTC
-,TRBV5-6,-,TRBJ1-2,CASSLNRNYGYTF,TGTGCCAGCAGCTTAAACAGAAACTATGGCTACACCTTC
-,TRBV4-2,TRBD1,TRBJ2-2,CASSQDAEGGFTGELFF,TGTGCCAGCAGCCAAGATGCGGAAGGGGGCTTTACCGGGGAGCTGTTTTTT
-,TRBV5-4,TRBD1,TRBJ2-1,CASSLTGDPYNEQFF,TGTGCCAGCAGCCTGACAGGGGACCCCTACAATGAGCAGTTCTTC
-,TRBV19,-,TRBJ2-7,CASSSGGRQYF,TGTGCCAGTAGTTCTGGCGGCAGGCAGTACTTC
-,TRBV29-1,-,TRBJ2-1,CSVDWLGLVGTSPAHNEQFF,TGCAGCGTTGACTGGTTGGGCCTGGTCGGGACCTCCCCCGCCCACAATGAGCAGTTCTTC
few,TRBV9,-,TRBJ2-7,CASSVGGQGNYEQYF,TGTGCCAGCAGCGTAGGTGGGCAGGGAAACTACGAGCAGTACTTC
-,TRBV5-6,-,TRBJ1-2,CASSLVTENYTF,TGTGCCAGCAGCTTGGTGACGGAGAACTACACCTTC
-,TRBV29-1,-,TRBJ2-7,CSAGNRGGIDEQYF,TGCAGCGCTGGAAATAGGGGCGGGATTGACGAGCAGTACTTC
-,TRBV29-1,TRBD2,TRBJ2-3,CSVEDFGTSGGDLGTDTQYF,TGCAGCGTTGAAGATTTTGGGACTAGCGGGGGGGATCTTGGCACAGATACGCAGTATTTT
-,TRBV9,-,TRBJ2-3,CASSVGSPDTQYF,TGTGCCAGCAGCGTAGGGTCCCCAGATACGCAGTATTTT
-,TRBV6-1,-,TRBJ1-3,CASSVTRVGNTIYF,TGTGCCAGCAGTGTCACCCGAGTCGGAAACACCATATATTTT
-,TRBV7-8,-,TRBJ2-7,CASSPRVGLSSYEQYF,TGTGCCAGCAGCCCCCGAGTTGGACTTTCCTCCTACGAGCAGTACTTC
once,TRBV28,-,TRBJ2-1,CASSLGSSYNEQFF,TGTGCCAGCAGTTTGGGGAGCTCCTACAATGAGCAGTTCTTC
-,TRBV5-1,-,TRBJ2-1,CASTIRRHEQFF,TGCGCCAGCACCATTAGGCGGCATGAGCAGTTCTTC
-,TRBV10-3,TRBD1,TRBJ2-7,CAISAGQYTYEQYF,TGTGCCATCAGTGCGGGACAGTATACCTACGAGCAGTACTTC
few,TRBV4-3,TRBD1,TRBJ2-3,CASSLSGTETDTQYF,TGCGCCAGCAGCCTCTCCGGGACAGAGACAGATACGCAGTATTTT
-,TRBV7-8,-,TRBJ2-3,CASSNLRGRTDTQYF,TGTGCCAGCAGCAATCTCAGGGGAAGGACAGATACGCAGTATTTT
-,TRBV14,-,TRBJ1-6,CASSPDYNSPLHF,TGTGCCAGCAGCCCCGACTATAATTCACCCCTCCACTTT
-,TRBV19,TRBD2,TRBJ2-4,CASSIAGRGRDIQYF,TGTGCCAGTAGTATAGCCGGGCGGGGGAGGGACATTCAGTACTTC
-,TRBV29-1,-,TRBJ1-1,CSVEGGDSGAFF,TGCAGCGTTGAGGGAGGGGACTCGGGGGCTTTCTTT
-,TRBV19,-,TRBJ2-5,CASRMGGTQYF,TGTGCCAGTAGGATGGGAGGGACCCAGTACTTC
-,TRBV11-3,-,TRBJ1-6,CASSLATWDSYNSPLHF,TGTGCCAGCAGCTTAGCTACGTGGGACTCCTATAATTCACCCCTCCACTTT
-,TRBV18,-,TRBJ2-3,CASSPDLGRDTDTQYF,TGTGCCAGCTCACCTGATTTGGGCAGGGACACAGATACGCAGTATTTT
-,TRBV9,-,TRBJ1-6,CASSVGPGRNNSPLHF,TGTGCCAGCAGCGTAGGGCCAGGGAGGAATAATTCACCCCTCCACTTT